This T cell receptor (beta chain) was retrieved from a study of T cells expressing NK-cell markers. Study-wide context: Serological testing identified seven of the eight sequenced donors as HCMV-seropositive and one as seronegative. Findings and limits, study-wide: Of CD8+ T cells, about 1.0-7.5% belonged to dominant NKG2C+ clonotypes in five to seven donors.

The CDR3 covers 16 residues. CDR1 and CDR2 (germline): KGHDR, SFDVKD. Regarding this clonotype: Its antigen is not known.

Each CDR3 protein gets one entry in TCRdb, which reprocessed the 5' RACE reads and gives no DNA. There are some 16,000 distinct CDR3 sequences in the sample, with 50% to 75% held by the top ten. This receptor was obtained from a man between 18 and 69 years old in good health. The source material was blood T cells: a sorted CD56 or NKG2C T cell subset, CD4+ or CD8+ T cells, or bulk PBMC T cells (not recorded which). This chain connects TRBV24-1 to TRBJ2-5; TCRdb returns TRBD1, unconfirmable since there is no DNA. The CDR3 reads CATSDLTGATQETQYF.